This record looks at one T cell receptor (beta chain) sequence and its context. The data were obtained in a study of blood T cell repertoires in COVID-19. Study information: T cells, B-cell-depleted T cells, or PBMCs supplied cDNA or gDNA.

Those who participated ranged in age from roughly 18 to 89 years and resided in roughly 26 US areas. Cohort assignment relied on participant-reported clinical history. Generated by immunoSEQ multiplex PCR, the TCRdb table keeps only in-frame clones and is missing some. The sample includes 250,000 or so clones, 80% to 90% of them seen just once. V dropped 3 bases and J dropped 2 bases, with 9 bases sitting between them. CDR1 is MNHNS and CDR2 is SASEGT in the germline V gene. The CDR3 length is 14 residues. This TCR came from a woman aged 45-65 years who had been exposed to COVID-19. The chain is built from TRBV6-1 and TRBJ2-3; D might be TRBD1 (5 bases). The sample taken for sequencing was PBMCs or T cells enriched from blood (not recorded which). CDR3 amino acids: CASSEIGATDTQYF. The CDR3 coding sequence is TGTGCCAGCAGTGAGATAGGGGCCACAGATACGCAGTATTTT.